Each of the 13 T cell receptor beta chains below was sequenced from the same sample in a study of vaccination effects on CD4 cells after COVID-19. The protocol was immunoSEQ multiplex PCR, while the TCRdb copy is restricted to in-frame clones and leaves out a portion. The table records roughly 63,000 clones, roughly 80% of them present only once. The antigens these receptors bind are not known. Viral peptide pool expansion of antigen-specific CD4+ T cells preceded sequencing in the ViraFEST assay. A roughly 10-day culture period preceded the isolation of CD4+ T cells. Vaccinees lacked prior SARS-CoV-2 infection and tested negative for nucleocapsid antibodies. Sequenced material: CD4+ T cells from PBMCs cultured with SARS-CoV-2 spike peptides, taken before COVID-19 vaccination. The receptors originated from a human donor who received a COVID-19 vaccine.

J is TRBJ2-2 and V is TRBV29-1; D is tentatively TRBD1 or TRBD2 (6 bases each). This CDR3 contains 14 residues. V lost 4 bases and J 5 bases, leaving 14 bases between the germline ends. CDR1 and CDR2 from the germline V gene are SQVTM and ANQGSEA. The CDR3 reads CSVGEGGTTGELFF. In DNA, the CDR3 is TGCAGCGTTGGAGAGGGGGGCACAACCGGGGAGCTGTTTTTT.

The chain is built from TRBV6-6 and TRBJ1-6, with 8 nucleotides matching TRBD1. V dropped 2 bases and J dropped 7; count of bases not matched to a gene: 4. There are 15 residues in the CDR3. Germline lookup yields CDR1 MNHNY and CDR2 SVGAGI (reference sequence). CDR3 sequence (DNA): TGTGCCAGCAGTTACACCCGGACAGGGAATTCACCCCTCCACTTT. It specifies CASSYTRTGNSPLHF.

The chain is built from TRBV7-6 and TRBJ2-2; 9 nucleotides line up with TRBD1. This CDR3 is 16 amino acids long. Germline CDR1 SGHVS, CDR2 FNYEAQ. V shed 6 bases, J shed 0 bases, and the junction held 5 bases outside the gene matches. As DNA, the CDR3 is TGTGCCAGCAGTCAAACAGGGGGCGCGAACACCGGGGAGCTGTTTTTT. It encodes CASSQTGGANTGELFF.

This clone was seen once. The J gene is TRBJ2-1, the V gene TRBV24-1; 12 nucleotides agree with TRBD1. The germline gives CDR1 KGHDR, CDR2 SFDVKD. V lost 3 bases and J lost 10; bases outside the gene matches: 6. The CDR3 length is 15 residues. The CDR3 nucleotides are TGTGCCACCAGTGATATGGGACAGGGGGCTGGGGAGCAGTTCTTC. This translates into CATSDMGQGAGEQFF.

The chain joins TRBV3-1 (or the pseudogene TRBV3-2) to TRBJ1-1; the D is unclear. The CDR3 length is 13 residues. The germline gives CDR1 LGHDT, CDR2 YNNKEL (reference sequence). V was shortened by 2 bases and J by 11 bases, with 15 bases between the two germline ends. The CDR3 DNA reads as TGTGCCAGCAGCCAATGGAACTACAAGTCGGCTTTCTTT. Translation: CASSQWNYKSAFF.

The CDR3 spells CASRLACSYGYTF. The CDR3 DNA is TGTGCAAGTCGCTTAGCGTGCTCCTATGGCTACACCTTC. The V gene is TRBV12-2, the J gene TRBJ1-2. TRBV12-2 is an annotated pseudogene. The CDR3 extends over 13 amino acids.

This clone appeared a single time. The same CDR3 arises from other DNA sequences in this sample as well. The gene calls are TRBV15 and TRBJ2-7; D might be TRBD2 (5 bases). The germline V gene has CDR1 LNHNV and CDR2 YYDKDF (reference sequence). V lost 0 bases, J lost 2 bases, and 8 bases lay in between. The CDR3 sequence is 14 residues long. The CDR3 is CATSRDRGPYEQYV. CDR3 nucleotides: TGTGCCACCAGCAGAGATCGCGGGCCCTACGAGCAGTACGTC.

The chain carries TRBV6-5 and TRBJ1-2, with D perhaps matching TRBD1 (5 bases). CDR3 size: 13 residues. V gave up 7 bases and J gave up 2 bases, with 11 bases separating them. Germline CDR1 and CDR2: MNHEY and SVGAGI. The CDR3 spells CASILTANYGYTF. For the CDR3, the DNA is TGTGCCAGCATACTGACAGCCAACTATGGCTACACCTTC.

The sample holds a few counts of this clone. Sequence at one end of the junction differs from germline and may be a read error. The chain has TRBV3-1 (or the pseudogene TRBV3-2) and TRBJ1-1; D is perhaps TRBD1 (5 bases). CDR1 is LGHDT, CDR2 YNNKEL, per germline (reference sequence). This CDR3 has 14 amino acids. This chain's CDR3 is CASSLRQIAGGSAF. In DNA, the CDR3 is TGTGCCAGCAGCCTCAGACAGATTGCGGGCGGGTCGGCATTT.

V and J are TRBV7-2 and TRBJ1-1; D is perhaps TRBD1 (5 bases). The germline gives CDR1 SGHTA, CDR2 FQGNSA. The CDR3 totals 13 residues. Trimming took off 6 bases at V and 2 bases at J, with 10 bases between the two ends. This CDR3 reads CASSWTLNTEAFF. As DNA, the CDR3 is TGTGCCAGCAGTTGGACACTCAACACTGAAGCTTTCTTT.

J is TRBJ1-2 and V is TRBV30, with D uncertain. V shed 0 bases and J shed 8 bases, with 13 bases lying between them. The CDR3 covers 13 residues. CDR1 GTSNPN and CDR2 SVGIG come from the germline V gene (reference sequence). CDR3 DNA: TGTGCCTGGAGTGTAAGGCCGATGCAGGGCTACACCTTC. Its protein is CAWSVRPMQGYTF.

To note about this clone: It is likely a read error, because the conserved phenylalanine at the end of the CDR3 is missing. This chain connects TRBV5-5 to TRBJ2-7; D may be TRBD1 (6 bases). Trimming took off 3 bases at V and 1 base at J, with 14 bases between the two ends. Germline V gene lookup returns CDR1 SGHKS and CDR2 YYEKEE (reference sequence). The CDR3 extends over 15 amino acids. The CDR3 DNA reads TGTGCCAGCAGCTCCTCCGGGACACCTTCCTACGAGCAGTACGCC. As protein: CASSSSGTPSYEQYA.

This chain joins TRBV6-1 and TRBJ1-6, with D possibly TRBD1 on 5 matching bases. V lost 1 base and J lost 10, with 11 bases in between. The CDR3 totals 14 residues. Looked up from germline, CDR1 is MNHNS and CDR2 is SASEGT. CDR3 DNA sequence: TGTGCCAGCAGTGAAGGATGGGCAGGGTCACCCCTCCACTTT. This gives the protein CASSEGWAGSPLHF.